What follows are 16 T cell receptor beta chains derived from one specimen sequenced in a study of read filtering for tumor transcriptome and immune sequencing. Molecular barcoded adaptors covering alpha/delta and beta/gamma chains were used on roughly 400 ng RNA. TCRdb re-called the reads with MiXCR, one entry per CDR3 protein. The sample yields 40,000 to 50,000 distinct CDR3 sequences, around an eighth seen once. Sequenced material: a population of CD138-negative cells sorted from bone marrow. These receptors originate from a donor at least 40 years old with multiple myeloma.

This clonotype appeared many times. The chain couples TRBV11-1 to TRBJ2-1, with unresolved D. This CDR3 region has 12 residues. Deletions cut 5 bases from V and 9 bases from J, with 11 bases between. Per germline, CDR1 SGHAT and CDR2 FQDESV (reference sequence). DNA for the CDR3: TGTGCCAGCAGCCCCCTTAGGGCTGAGCAGTTCTTC. It encodes CASSPLRAEQFF.

This clonotype was seen many times. The chain is built from TRBV7-8 and TRBJ1-6, with 7 bases identical to TRBD1. From germline, CDR1 is SGHVS and CDR2 FQNEAQ. V shed 6 bases, J shed 2 bases, and the junction held 7 bases outside the gene matches. The CDR3 totals 16 residues. The CDR3 reads CASSRGGTAYNSPLHF. Written as DNA, the CDR3 is TGTGCCAGCAGTCGCGGGGGGACAGCCTATAATTCACCCCTCCACTTT.

This chain connects TRBV4-3 to TRBJ1-4, with D unclear. Trimming took 0 bases from V and 5 from J, leaving 10 bases between them. The CDR3 consists of 15 residues. CDR1 and CDR2 (germline): LGHNA, YSLEER. CDR3 sequence reads: CASSQDRRANEKLFF. The CDR3 nucleotides are TGCGCCAGCAGCCAAGATAGACGGGCCAATGAAAAACTGTTTTTT.

This clonotype was observed many times. The V gene is TRBV28, the J gene TRBJ1-1; the D is unclear. This CDR3 region has 14 residues. Trimming removed 8 bases from V and 0 bases from J, with 13 bases in between. In germline, CDR1 is MDHEN, CDR2 SYDVKM. CDR3 DNA: TGTGCCAGCCGGTCTCCGGGGATGAACACTGAAGCTTTCTTT. It encodes CASRSPGMNTEAFF.

A note on this clonotype: A far larger clone is only one base removed, so a read error is likely. This chain connects TRBV29-1 to TRBJ1-6; D remains ambiguous. The J call may be mistaken, given a closer DNA end match to TRBJ1-1. Per germline, CDR1 SQVTM and CDR2 ANQGSEA. The CDR3 covers 11 residues. The CDR3 nucleotides are TGCAGCGTTGGGTATGACTCTGAAGCTTTCTTT. Protein: CSVGYDSEAFF.

This clonotype was observed a handful of times. This may arise from a read error, as a much more abundant clone is one base away. The chain combines TRBV7-3 with TRBJ2-3; D is perhaps TRBD2 (5 bases). There are 12 residues in the CDR3. V lost 5 bases and J lost 5, with 8 bases in between. Looked up from germline, CDR1 is SGHTA and CDR2 is FQGTGA. The CDR3 region has the DNA TGTGCCAGCAGCCGACGGGGAGATACGCAGTATTTT. Translated: CASSRRGDTQYF.

This clonotype came up many times. This rearrangement joins TRBV5-1 to TRBJ2-1; either TRBD1 or TRBD2 may supply D (5 bases each). This CDR3 is 15 amino acids long. CDR1 and CDR2 (germline): SGHRS, YFSETQ. Trimming stripped 2 bases from V and 4 bases from J, with 13 bases between. The CDR3 loop reads CASSFFRDRYNEQFF. CDR3 nucleotide sequence: TGCGCCAGCAGCTTTTTCCGGGACCGGTACAATGAGCAGTTCTTC.

Remarks on this clonotype: A read error may explain this, as a much larger clone is one base away. The genes are TRBV2 and TRBJ1-6; 7 bases map to TRBD1. Germline CDR1 SNHLY, CDR2 FYNNEI. CDR3 length: 17 amino acids. CDR3 protein: CASSGGPYRGYNPPLHF. As DNA, the CDR3 is TGTGCCAGCAGTGGAGGCCCTTACAGGGGCTATAATCCACCCCTCCACTTT.

This clonotype came up many times. This rearrangement joins TRBV7-9 to TRBJ2-2; maybe TRBD1 (5 bases). The V end was cut by 4 bases, the J end by 2 bases, with 17 bases between. The CDR3 spans 17 residues. The germline gives CDR1 SEHNR, CDR2 FQNEAQ (reference sequence). CDR3 DNA: TGTGCCAGCAGCTCCCCCCAGGGCGAGAGTAACACCGGGGAGCTGTTTTTT. Its protein is CASSSPQGESNTGELFF.

This clonotype was recorded at least ten times. The V call is TRBV20-1, the J call TRBJ2-1; TRBD2 aligns across 13 bases. J lost 3 bases, V lost 3 bases, and 11 bases had no gene match. Germline V CDR1 and CDR2: DFQATT, SNEGSKA (reference sequence). The CDR3 length is 18 residues. The CDR3 loop reads CSARTGTSGIRLYNEQFF. CDR3 DNA sequence: TGCAGTGCTAGGACTGGGACTAGCGGGATCCGGCTCTACAATGAGCAGTTCTTC.

This clonotype was recorded many times. The chain recombines TRBV30 with TRBJ1-3; D gene uncertain. Trimming took off 2 bases at V and 7 bases at J, with 9 bases between the two ends. Germline values: CDR1 GTSNPN, CDR2 SVGIG (reference sequence). The CDR3 has 12 residues. In nucleotides, the CDR3 is TGTGCCTGGAGTCCAGGAGGCAACACCATATATTTT. Translated, it gives CAWSPGGNTIYF.

The chain recombines TRBV6-5 with TRBJ2-7; 10 bases are shared with TRBD2. CDR3 length equals 12 residues. Germline loops: CDR1 MNHEY, CDR2 SVGAGI. V was pared by 6 bases and J by 7 bases, with 3 bases of the junction left unmatched. CDR3 region: CASRPLAGEQYF. The CDR3 DNA reads as TGTGCCAGCAGACCACTAGCGGGGGAGCAGTACTTC.

The sample holds a few counts of this clonotype. This chain uses TRBV18 with TRBJ2-1; 9 positions match TRBD2. The germline V gene has CDR1 KGHSH and CDR2 LQKENI. With 3 bases clipped from V and 4 bases from J, the junction kept 7 bases outside the gene matches. The CDR3 is 16 residues long. This CDR3 is CASSPVAGASYNEQFF. CDR3 DNA: TGTGCCAGCTCACCTGTAGCGGGAGCAAGTTACAATGAGCAGTTCTTC.

The chain uses TRBV9 and TRBJ1-4; D gene ambiguous. V was cut by 4 bases and J by 2 bases, with 6 bases left in between. The CDR3 is 13 amino acids. The germline gives CDR1 SGDLS, CDR2 YYNGEE. Written as DNA, the CDR3 is TGTGCCAGCAGCATTGGTACTAATGAAAAACTGTTTTTT. Translated, it gives CASSIGTNEKLFF.

Ten or more counts support this clonotype. The rearrangement joins TRBV11-3 to TRBJ2-1; maybe TRBD1 (5 bases). The V end was cut by 5 bases, the J end by 4 bases, with 9 bases between. Germline loops: CDR1 SGHNT, CDR2 YENEEA. The CDR3 is 13 residues long. CDR3 sequence reads: CASSTGFYNEQFF. CDR3 coding DNA: TGTGCCAGCAGCACAGGCTTTTACAATGAGCAGTTCTTC.

J is TRBJ2-3 and V is TRBV4-2; D might be TRBD1 or TRBD2, each matching 5 bases. The CDR3 extends over 14 amino acids. The germline CDR1 and CDR2 sequences are LGHNA and YNFKEQ. Trimming pared 0 bases from V and 2 bases from J, leaving 6 bases between. The CDR3 here is CASSQEGDTDTQYF. The CDR3 DNA reads TGTGCCAGCAGCCAAGAGGGGGACACAGATACGCAGTATTTT.